This T cell receptor beta chain was sequenced for a study of T-cell reconstitution after alpha-beta-depleted transplantation in children. Construction of the TCRbeta library involved unique molecular identifiers. TCRdb reprocessed the PCR reads with MiXCR, giving one entry per CDR3 protein. Among some 640,000 distinct CDR3 sequences listed, approximately 15% were seen once. This clonotype occurred many times. The V and J ends lost 6 bases and 0 bases respectively, with 12 bases between them. This CDR3 region has 14 residues. CDR1 SGHRS and CDR2 YFSETQ come from the germline V gene. The V call is TRBV5-1, the J call TRBJ1-1; D might be TRBD1 (6 bases). The receptor was derived from a human donor who donated a stem cell graft to a child with acute myeloid leukemia. The specimen was PBMCs from the stem cell graft donor, collected from the stem cell graft. This CDR3 reads CASTRQDMNTEAFF. The CDR3 DNA reads TGCGCCAGCACGCGACAGGACATGAACACTGAAGCTTTCTTT.